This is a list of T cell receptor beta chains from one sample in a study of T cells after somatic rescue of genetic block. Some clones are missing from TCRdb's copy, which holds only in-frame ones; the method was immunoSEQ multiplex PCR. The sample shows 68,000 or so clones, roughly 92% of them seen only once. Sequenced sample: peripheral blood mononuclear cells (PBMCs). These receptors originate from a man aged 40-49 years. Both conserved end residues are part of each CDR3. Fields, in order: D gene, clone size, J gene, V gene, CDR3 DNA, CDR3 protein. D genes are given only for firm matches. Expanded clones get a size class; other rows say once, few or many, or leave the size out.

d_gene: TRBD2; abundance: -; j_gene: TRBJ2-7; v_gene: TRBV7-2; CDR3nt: TGTGCCAGCAGCTCCGCCGGGACTAGCGGGAGGGGATCCTACGAGCAGTACTTC; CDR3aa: CASSSAGTSGRGSYEQYF
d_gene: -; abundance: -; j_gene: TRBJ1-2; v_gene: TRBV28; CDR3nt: TGTGCCAGCAGTTTAGCCCAGGGTTATGGCTACACCTTC; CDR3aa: CASSLAQGYGYTF
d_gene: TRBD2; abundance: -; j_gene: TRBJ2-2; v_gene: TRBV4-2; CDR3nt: TGTGCCAGCAGCCTCACTAGCGGACTGAACACCGGGGAGCTGTTTTTT; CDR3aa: CASSLTSGLNTGELFF
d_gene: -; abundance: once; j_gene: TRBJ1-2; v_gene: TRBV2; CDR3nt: TGTGCCAGCAGAAGAAACGGGGGGCAGGATGGCTACACCTTC; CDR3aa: CASRRNGGQDGYTF
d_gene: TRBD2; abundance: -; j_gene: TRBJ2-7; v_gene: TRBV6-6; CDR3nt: TGTGCCATAGGACTAGCGGGAGTCGGGCGGGACGAGCAGTACTTC; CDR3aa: CAIGLAGVGRDEQYF
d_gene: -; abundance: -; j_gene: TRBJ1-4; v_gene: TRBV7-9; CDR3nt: TGTGCCAGCAGCTTAGTAGGGCATGGTGAAAAACTGTTTTTT; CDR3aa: CASSLVGHGEKLFF
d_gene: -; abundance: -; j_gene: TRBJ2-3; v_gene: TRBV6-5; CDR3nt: TGTGCCAGCAGTTACTCCTCCTCGCGGGATACGCAGTATTTT; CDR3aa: CASSYSSSRDTQYF
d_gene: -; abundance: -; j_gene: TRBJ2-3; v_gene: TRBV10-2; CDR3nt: TGCGCCAGCAGTGGGTGGGGGACCCCTAGCACAGATACGCAGTATTTT; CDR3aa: CASSGWGTPSTDTQYF
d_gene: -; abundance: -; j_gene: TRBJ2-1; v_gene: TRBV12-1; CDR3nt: TGTGCCAGCAGCTACTCCCTAGCGGGAGGTTTTGGGCCGGGATACAATGAGCAGTTCTTC; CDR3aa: CASSYSLAGGFGPGYNEQFF
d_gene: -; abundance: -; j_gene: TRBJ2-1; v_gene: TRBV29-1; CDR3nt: TGCAGCGGGTCCGGGACGGGGAGGAATGAGCAGTTCTTC; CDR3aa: CSGSGTGRNEQFF
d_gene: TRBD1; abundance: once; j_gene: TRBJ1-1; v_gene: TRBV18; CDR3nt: TGTGCCAGCTCACTTGCGCCCAGGGGGAACGCTGAAGCTTTCTTT; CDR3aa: CASSLAPRGNAEAFF
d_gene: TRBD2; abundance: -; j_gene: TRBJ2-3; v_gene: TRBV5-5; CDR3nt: TGTGCCAGCAGCTGGGCCGGGACTAGCGGCACAGATACGCAGTATTTT; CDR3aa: CASSWAGTSGTDTQYF
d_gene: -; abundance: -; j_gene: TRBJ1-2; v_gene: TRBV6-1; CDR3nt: TGTGCCAGCAGTGACCGCCTAAGTCCCGGAACTTCTAACTATGGCTACACCTTC; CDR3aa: CASSDRLSPGTSNYGYTF
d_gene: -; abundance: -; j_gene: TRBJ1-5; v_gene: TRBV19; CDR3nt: TGTGCCAGTAGAGAGGACGGAGCCCTCAATCAGCCCCAGCATTTT; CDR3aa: CASREDGALNQPQHF
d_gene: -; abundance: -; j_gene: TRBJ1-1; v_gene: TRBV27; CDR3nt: TGTGCCAGCAGTCCCCGTGGGGGAATCGGAGCTTTCTTT; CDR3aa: CASSPRGGIGAFF
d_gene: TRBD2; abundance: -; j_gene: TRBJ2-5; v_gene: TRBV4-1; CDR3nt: TGCGCCAGCAGCCAAGAGAGGGGTCTAGCGGGAGGGACAGAGACCCAGTACTTC; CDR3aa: CASSQERGLAGGTETQYF
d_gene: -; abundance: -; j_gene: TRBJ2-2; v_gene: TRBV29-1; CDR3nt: TGCAGCGTGAGGGGGGAGAACACCGGGGAGCTGTTTTTT; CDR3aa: CSVRGENTGELFF
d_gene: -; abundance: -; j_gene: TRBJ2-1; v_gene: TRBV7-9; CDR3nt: TGTGCCAGCAGCCCTACAACCGGGAGTATCCATGGGCAGTTCTTC; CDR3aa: CASSPTTGSIHGQFF
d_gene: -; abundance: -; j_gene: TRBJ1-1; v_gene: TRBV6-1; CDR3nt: TGTGCCAGCAGTGAAGGCGAAGGGGCCTCTGAAGCTTTCTTT; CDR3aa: CASSEGEGASEAFF
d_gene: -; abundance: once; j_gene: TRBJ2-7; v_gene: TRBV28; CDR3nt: TGTGCCAGCAGCCATTCGTACGAGCAGTACTTC; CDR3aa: CASSHSYEQYF
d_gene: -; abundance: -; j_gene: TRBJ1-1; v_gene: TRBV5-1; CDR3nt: TGCGCCAGCAGCTTGGGCGACCCCCGGGGAGCTGAAGCTTTCTTT; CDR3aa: CASSLGDPRGAEAFF
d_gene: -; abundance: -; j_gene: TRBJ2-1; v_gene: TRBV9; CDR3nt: TGTGCCAGCAGCGGGGACTCCAGGCGGTACAATGAGCAGTTCTTC; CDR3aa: CASSGDSRRYNEQFF
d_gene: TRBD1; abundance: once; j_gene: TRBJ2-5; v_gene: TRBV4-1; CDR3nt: TGCGCCAGCAGCCAAGCTTGGGGACAGGGGGCACAAGAGACCCAGTACTTC; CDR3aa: CASSQAWGQGAQETQYF
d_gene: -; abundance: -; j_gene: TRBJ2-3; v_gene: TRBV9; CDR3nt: TGTGCCAGCAGCGTAGCCCTCCGTGCAGATACGCAGTATTTT; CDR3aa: CASSVALRADTQYF
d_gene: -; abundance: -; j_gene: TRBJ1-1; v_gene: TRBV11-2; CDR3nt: TGTGCCTCCCAGGGGCGGGGGAACACTGAAGCTTTCTTT; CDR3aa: CASQGRGNTEAFF
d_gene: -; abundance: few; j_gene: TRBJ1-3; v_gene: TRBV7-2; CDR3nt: TGTGCCAGCAGCTCGGGGCCGTCTGGAAACACCATATATTTT; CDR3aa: CASSSGPSGNTIYF
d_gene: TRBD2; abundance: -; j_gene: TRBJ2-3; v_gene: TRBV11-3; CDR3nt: TGTGCCAGCAGCGCCCCGACTAGCGGGAGTAGGACAGATACGCAGTATTTT; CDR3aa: CASSAPTSGSRTDTQYF
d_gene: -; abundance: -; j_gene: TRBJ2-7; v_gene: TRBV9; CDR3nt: TGTGCCAGCAGCGCGGACGGTTACTACGAGCAGTACTTC; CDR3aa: CASSADGYYEQYF
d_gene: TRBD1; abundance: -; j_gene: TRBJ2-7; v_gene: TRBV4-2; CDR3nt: TGTGCCAGCAGCCAAGAAGTCGCCGGGACAGCATCTTTGTACGAGCAGTACTTC; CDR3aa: CASSQEVAGTASLYEQYF